This is a list of T cell receptor beta chains from one sample in a study of blood T cell repertoires in COVID-19. Sequencing used immunoSEQ multiplex PCR; TCRdb keeps in-frame clones, though not all of them. The sample includes under 350,000 clones, 86% of them seen just once. Sequencing was carried out using peripheral blood. The receptors were sampled from a man aged 18 to 30 with active or convalescent COVID-19. CDR3s include the opening cysteine and the closing phenylalanine or tryptophan. The D gene is left open where the match is weak. Rows give clone size only sometimes, using once, few, many, or a class for an expanded clone.

v_call	clone_size	j_call	d_call	cdr3_aa	cdr3_nt
TRBV10-3	.	TRBJ2-5	.	CAIGAAGLQETQYF	TGTGCCATCGGTGCTGCAGGTCTACAAGAGACCCAGTACTTC
TRBV7-3	once	TRBJ2-3	.	CASSPRLTTDTQYF	TGTGCCAGCAGCCCGCGACTTACCACAGATACGCAGTATTTT
TRBV5-1	.	TRBJ2-5	TRBD2	CASSFLAGAPGETQYF	TGCGCCAGCAGCTTCCTAGCGGGGGCTCCGGGGGAGACCCAGTACTTC
TRBV6-5	few	TRBJ2-3	TRBD2	CASPYGRALDTQYF	TGTGCCTCGCCCTACGGGAGGGCTCTTGATACGCAGTATTTT
TRBV25-1	.	TRBJ1-1	.	CASSDFPGSLGAAFF	TGTGCCAGCAGTGATTTCCCCGGGAGCCTTGGGGCAGCTTTCTTT
TRBV9	.	TRBJ2-1	TRBD2	CASSADIAGAYNEQFF	TGTGCCAGCAGCGCCGACATAGCGGGGGCCTACAATGAGCAGTTCTTC
TRBV4-3	.	TRBJ2-1	TRBD2	CASSQLFLAGGINEQFF	TGCGCCAGCAGCCAACTTTTCCTAGCGGGCGGAATCAATGAGCAGTTCTTC
TRBV18	.	TRBJ1-4	.	CASSPDRNFATNEKLFF	TGTGCCAGCTCACCGGACAGAAATTTTGCAACTAATGAAAAACTGTTTTTT
TRBV6-5	.	TRBJ1-6	.	CASSYREDNSPLHF	TGTGCCAGCAGTTACCGGGAGGACAATTCACCCCTCCACTTT
TRBV5-1	.	TRBJ2-5	.	CASSLWTEQETQYF	TGCGCCAGCAGCCTTTGGACAGAACAAGAGACCCAGTACTTC
TRBV9	.	TRBJ2-2	TRBD2	CASSVLGLADTGELFF	TGTGCCAGCAGCGTTTTGGGACTAGCGGACACCGGGGAGCTGTTTTTT
TRBV9	.	TRBJ1-1	TRBD1	CASSATSGRGLTEAFF	TGTGCCAGCAGCGCGACCTCTGGCAGGGGGTTGACTGAAGCTTTCTTT
TRBV10-3	.	TRBJ1-5	TRBD1	CAISESTGADNQPQHF	TGTGCCATCAGTGAGTCGACAGGGGCCGACAATCAGCCCCAGCATTTT
TRBV6-1	.	TRBJ1-5	.	CASSEGGGSNQPQHF	TGTGCCAGCAGTGAAGGGGGAGGAAGCAATCAGCCCCAGCATTTT
TRBV6-6	.	TRBJ1-5	.	CASSPNRVRSNQPQHF	TGTGCCAGCAGTCCCAACAGGGTTAGGAGCAATCAGCCCCAGCATTTT
TRBV6-5	.	TRBJ2-3	.	CASSYGWAPSTDTQYF	TGTGCCAGCAGTTACGGGTGGGCCCCTAGCACAGATACGCAGTATTTT
TRBV28	.	TRBJ2-1	TRBD1	CASTGGADNEQFF	TGTGCTTCGACAGGGGGCGCCGACAATGAGCAGTTCTTC
TRBV2	.	TRBJ1-4	TRBD1	CASSPGTGREKLFF	TGTGCCAGCAGTCCGGGGACAGGAAGGGAAAAACTGTTTTTT
TRBV5-6	.	TRBJ2-5	TRBD2	CASSSPTSGAPYQETQYF	TGTGCCAGCAGCTCGCCCACTAGCGGCGCCCCCTACCAAGAGACCCAGTACTTC
TRBV19	.	TRBJ2-5	TRBD2	CASSIDPSGMGQETQYF	TGTGCCAGTAGTATAGACCCTAGCGGGATGGGACAAGAGACCCAGTACTTC
TRBV6-5	.	TRBJ2-5	TRBD1	CASRLGQNQETQYF	TGTGCCAGCCGATTGGGACAGAACCAAGAGACCCAGTACTTC
TRBV11-2	.	TRBJ2-3	.	CASSSSLKGTDTQYF	TGTGCCAGCAGTTCCTCCCTAAAGGGGACAGATACGCAGTATTTT
TRBV7-3	.	TRBJ2-2	.	CASSEVRTGELFF	TGTGCCAGCAGCGAGGTCCGCACCGGGGAGCTGTTTTTT
TRBV7-2	.	TRBJ2-1	TRBD2	CASSLGLAGQGQFF	TGTGCCAGCAGCTTAGGTCTAGCGGGGCAAGGGCAGTTCTTC
TRBV7-9	.	TRBJ1-2	.	CASSDSRGIVGYTF	TGTGCCAGCAGCGACAGTCGGGGGATTGTAGGCTACACCTTC
TRBV6-5	.	TRBJ2-7	.	CASSYSKGWTYEQYF	TGTGCCAGCAGTTACTCTAAGGGGTGGACCTACGAGCAGTACTTC
TRBV5-1	.	TRBJ2-1	TRBD2	CASGTSGRAGQFF	TGCGCCAGCGGGACTAGCGGGAGGGCGGGGCAGTTCTTC
TRBV5-1	few	TRBJ1-6	.	CASAGGYDNSPLHF	TGCGCCAGCGCGGGAGGGTACGATAATTCACCCCTCCACTTT
TRBV6-5	.	TRBJ2-3	TRBD2	CASRLAGGPDTQYF	TGTGCCAGCAGACTAGCGGGGGGGCCGGATACGCAGTATTTT
TRBV9	.	TRBJ2-7	.	CASSRRDSEYYEQYF	TGTGCCAGCAGCCGCCGGGACTCTGAATACTACGAGCAGTACTTC
TRBV11-3	few	TRBJ2-7	TRBD2	CASSPRLAGNEQYF	TGTGCCAGCAGCCCTCGACTAGCGGGGAACGAGCAGTACTTC
TRBV30	.	TRBJ2-3	.	CAPFRGLSTDTQYF	TGTGCCCCCTTCCGAGGGCTGAGCACAGATACGCAGTATTTT
TRBV19	.	TRBJ1-2	TRBD1	CASTSRTGIFGYTF	TGTGCCAGTACGTCCCGGACAGGGATTTTCGGCTACACCTTC
TRBV6-5	.	TRBJ1-5	TRBD1	CASSRDRDRQPQHF	TGTGCCAGCAGCCGGGACAGGGATCGTCAGCCCCAGCATTTT
TRBV11-2	.	TRBJ2-7	.	CASSLFGRYEQYF	TGTGCCAGCAGCTTATTTGGGAGGTACGAGCAGTACTTC
TRBV9	.	TRBJ1-3	TRBD1	CASSTGTGTGNTIYF	TGTGCCAGCAGCACCGGGACAGGGACTGGAAACACCATATATTTT
TRBV12-5	.	TRBJ1-3	.	CASGLSDSGNTIYF	TGTGCTAGTGGTTTGAGCGACTCTGGAAACACCATATATTTT
TRBV10-3	.	TRBJ1-1	TRBD1	CAISAGTGTGNTEAFF	TGTGCCATCAGTGCGGGAACCGGGACAGGGAACACTGAAGCTTTCTTT
TRBV2	.	TRBJ1-1	.	CASREELTGYTEAFF	TGTGCCAGCAGGGAAGAATTGACAGGCTACACTGAAGCTTTCTTT
TRBV7-2	.	TRBJ1-6	.	CASSLGGLNNSPLHF	TGTGCCAGCAGCTTAGGGGGACTTAATAATTCACCCCTCCACTTT
TRBV7-9	.	TRBJ1-5	TRBD1	CASATGNQPQHF	TGTGCCAGCGCGACAGGGAATCAGCCCCAGCATTTT
TRBV28	.	TRBJ2-2	TRBD1	CASTSGTGWTGELFF	TGTGCCAGCACCAGCGGGACAGGGTGGACCGGGGAGCTGTTTTTT
TRBV28	.	TRBJ1-2	TRBD1	CASRGQGAVSYGYTF	TGTGCCAGCAGGGGCCAGGGGGCTGTATCCTATGGCTACACCTTC
TRBV12-5	.	TRBJ2-7	TRBD1	CASGADRAAEQYF	TGTGCTAGTGGGGCCGACAGGGCGGCCGAGCAGTACTTC
TRBV6-5	.	TRBJ1-1	.	CASSFRVNGNTEAFF	TGTGCCAGCAGTTTTCGCGTCAACGGGAACACTGAAGCTTTCTTT